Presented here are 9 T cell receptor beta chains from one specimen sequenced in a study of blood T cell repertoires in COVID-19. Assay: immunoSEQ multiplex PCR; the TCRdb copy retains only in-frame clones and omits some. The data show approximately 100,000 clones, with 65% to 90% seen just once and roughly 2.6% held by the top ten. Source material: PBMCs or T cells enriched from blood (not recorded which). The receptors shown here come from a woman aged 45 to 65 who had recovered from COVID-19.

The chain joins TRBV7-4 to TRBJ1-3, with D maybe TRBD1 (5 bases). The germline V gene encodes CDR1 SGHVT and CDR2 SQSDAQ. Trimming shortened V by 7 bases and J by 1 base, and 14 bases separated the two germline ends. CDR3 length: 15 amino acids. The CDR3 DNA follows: TGTGCCAGCAACCCAAATAGGGGTTCTGGAAACACCATATATTTT. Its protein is CASNPNRGSGNTIYF.

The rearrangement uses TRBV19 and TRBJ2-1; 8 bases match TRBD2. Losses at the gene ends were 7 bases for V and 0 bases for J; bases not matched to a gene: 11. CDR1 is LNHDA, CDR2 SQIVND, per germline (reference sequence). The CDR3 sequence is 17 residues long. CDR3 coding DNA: TGTGCCAGTAAAACCTCGAGGGCGGGGGGCTCCTACAATGAGCAGTTCTTC. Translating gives CASKTSRAGGSYNEQFF.

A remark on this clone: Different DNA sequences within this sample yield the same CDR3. CDR3 region: CASSGQGGTEAFF. The DNA for the CDR3 is TGTGCCAGCAGTGGGCAGGGTGGGACTGAAGCTTTCTTT. The rearrangement joins TRBV27 to TRBJ1-1; a weak D match, TRBD1 (5 bases). Germline assignment: CDR1 MNHEY and CDR2 SMNVEV (reference sequence). This CDR3 is built from 13 residues. The V gene lost 5 bases and the J gene lost 5 bases, with 12 bases spanning the gap.

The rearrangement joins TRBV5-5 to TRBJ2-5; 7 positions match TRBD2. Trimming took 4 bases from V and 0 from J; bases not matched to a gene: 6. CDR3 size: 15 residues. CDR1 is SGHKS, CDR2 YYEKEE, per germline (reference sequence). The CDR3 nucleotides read TGTGCCAGCAGCCGGGAGGCAACTAACCAAGAGACCCAGTACTTC. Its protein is CASSREATNQETQYF. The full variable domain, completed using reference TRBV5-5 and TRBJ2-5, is DAGVTQSPTHLIKTRGQQVTLRCSPISGHKSVSWYQQVLGQGPQFIFQYYEKEERGRGNFPDRFSARQFPNYSSELNVNALLLGDSALYLCASSREATNQETQYFGPGTRLLVL.

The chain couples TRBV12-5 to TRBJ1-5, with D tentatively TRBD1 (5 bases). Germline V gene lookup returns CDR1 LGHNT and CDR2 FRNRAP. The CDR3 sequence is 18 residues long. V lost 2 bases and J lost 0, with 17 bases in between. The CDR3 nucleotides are TGTGCTAGTGGTTTGAGGTGCCCGATGGACAATAGCAATCAGCCCCAGCATTTT. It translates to CASGLRCPMDNSNQPQHF.

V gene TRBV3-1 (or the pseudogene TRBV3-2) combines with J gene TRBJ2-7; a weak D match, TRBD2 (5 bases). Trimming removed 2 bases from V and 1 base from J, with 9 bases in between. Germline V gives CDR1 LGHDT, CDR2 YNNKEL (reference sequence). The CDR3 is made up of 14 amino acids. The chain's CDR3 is CASSQSGGSYEQYF. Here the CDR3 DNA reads TGTGCCAGCAGCCAAAGCGGAGGTTCCTACGAGCAGTACTTC.

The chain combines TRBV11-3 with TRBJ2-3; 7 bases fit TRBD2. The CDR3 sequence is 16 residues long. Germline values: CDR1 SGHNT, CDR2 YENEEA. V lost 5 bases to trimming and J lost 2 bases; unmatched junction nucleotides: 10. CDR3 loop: CASSRGAGLYTDTQYF. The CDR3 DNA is TGTGCCAGCAGCCGAGGAGCGGGACTGTACACAGATACGCAGTATTTT.

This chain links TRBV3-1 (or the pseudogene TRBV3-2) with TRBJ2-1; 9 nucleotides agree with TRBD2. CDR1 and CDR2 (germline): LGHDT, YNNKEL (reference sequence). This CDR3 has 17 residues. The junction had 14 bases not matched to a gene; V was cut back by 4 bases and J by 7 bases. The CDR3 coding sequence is TGTGCCAGCAGCCGAATTAGCGGGAGAGGTGTTAGGAATGAGCAGTTCTTC. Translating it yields CASSRISGRGVRNEQFF.

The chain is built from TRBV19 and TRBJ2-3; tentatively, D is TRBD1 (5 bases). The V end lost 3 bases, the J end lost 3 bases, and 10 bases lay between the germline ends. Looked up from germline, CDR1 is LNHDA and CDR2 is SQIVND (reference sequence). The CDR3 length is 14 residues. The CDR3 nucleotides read TGTGCCAGTAGTATCTGGGGCCAAACAGATACGCAGTATTTT. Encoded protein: CASSIWGQTDTQYF.